These T cell receptor beta chains were read from a single sample in a study of blood T cell repertoires in COVID-19. Clones were sequenced by immunoSEQ multiplex PCR, and TCRdb holds only the in-frame ones, with some missing. The table lists fewer than 500,000 clones, roughly 87% of them singletons. Specimen: PBMCs or T cells enriched from blood (not recorded which). These receptors were taken from a woman younger than 35 who had recovered from COVID-19. The CDR3 runs from the conserved cysteine through the conserved F or W. The order of the fields is D gene, J gene, clone size, CDR3 length, V gene, CDR3 DNA, CDR3 protein. D genes are given only for firm matches. Rows may omit the clone size; those that give it use once, few, many or a size class.

>TRBD2|TRBJ2-1|NA|17|TRBV3-1/TRBV3-2
TGTGCCAGCAGTCTCCGCCTTAGCGGGGGACGGTACAATGAGCAGTTCTTC
CASSLRLSGGRYNEQFF
>TRBD2|TRBJ2-7|once|14|TRBV19
TGTGCCAGCAGCGGGGGAACTACCTCCTACGAGCAGTACTTC
CASSGGTTSYEQYF
>TRBD1|TRBJ1-4|NA|15|TRBV7-2
TGTGCCAGCAGCTTCGGACAGGGGACTAATGAAAAACTGTTTTTT
CASSFGQGTNEKLFF
>NA|TRBJ2-7|few|13|TRBV7-2
TGTGCCAGCACCTTGGGAAACGGGGGCGAGCAGTACTTC
CASTLGNGGEQYF
>NA|TRBJ1-2|once|15|TRBV28
TGTGCCAGCAGTTTTGGATCGGAGAGCAACTATGGCTACACCTTC
CASSFGSESNYGYTF
>NA|TRBJ2-2|NA|14|TRBV2
TGTGCCAGTCAGGGAACGGGGGACACCGGGGAGCTGTTTTTT
CASQGTGDTGELFF
>NA|TRBJ1-3|NA|17|TRBV2
TGTGCCAGCAGTGGCCAACGGCGGGGGTCCTCTGGAAACACCATATATTTT
CASSGQRRGSSGNTIYF
>TRBD2|TRBJ2-3|NA|14|TRBV30
TGTGCCTGGAGTACGGGAGGCGGAGGAGATACGCAGTATTTT
CAWSTGGGGDTQYF
>NA|TRBJ1-1|once|13|TRBV28
TGTGCCAGCAGTTCCCAGGGTTTTGCTGAAGCTTTCTTT
CASSSQGFAEAFF
>NA|TRBJ2-3|NA|15|TRBV7-8
TGTGCCAGCAGCTTAGTCAGGCTGAACACAGATACGCAGTATTTT
CASSLVRLNTDTQYF
>NA|TRBJ2-3|once|15|TRBV19
TGTGCCAGTAGTGGAGTACTAAAGCCCACAGATACGCAGTATTTT
CASSGVLKPTDTQYF
>NA|TRBJ2-5|NA|18|TRBV7-9
TGTGCCAGCAGCTTAACGAAATGGTTGGGGGCTTTTCAAGAGACCCAGTACTTC
CASSLTKWLGAFQETQYF
>TRBD2|TRBJ2-7|NA|16|TRBV24-1
TGTGCCACCAGCCGACTAGCGGGGGGACTAACCTACGAGCAGTACTTC
CATSRLAGGLTYEQYF
>TRBD1|TRBJ1-1|NA|19|TRBV18
TGTGCCAGCTCACCACCCGGAGGGACAGGGGGCGCGAGGAACACTGAAGCTTTCTTT
CASSPPGGTGGARNTEAFF
>TRBD2|TRBJ2-1|NA|16|TRBV25-1
TGTGCCAGCAGTGATGGGAGCGGGGTGCGGTGGAATGAGCAGTTCTTC
CASSDGSGVRWNEQFF
>NA|TRBJ2-7|NA|17|TRBV6-1
TGTGCCAGCAGTGAAGCGGTGTCCGGCGGGCCGCCCTACGAGCAGTACTTC
CASSEAVSGGPPYEQYF
>NA|TRBJ2-2|NA|13|TRBV24-1
TGTGCCACCAGTGGGCTGGGAGCCGGGGAGCTGTTTTTT
CATSGLGAGELFF
>NA|TRBJ2-7|once|12|TRBV12-5
TGTGCTAGTGGTTTGGACAGTTACGAGCAGTACTTC
CASGLDSYEQYF
>NA|TRBJ1-6|NA|15|TRBV21-1
TGTGCCAGCAGCGCTACACAGGGGGCGCGATCACCCCTCCACTTT
CASSATQGARSPLHF
>TRBD2|TRBJ2-5|NA|15|TRBV6-5
TGTGCCAGCAGCCGTAGCGGGGGGGTCCAAGAGACCCAGTACTTC
CASSRSGGVQETQYF
>TRBD1|TRBJ1-1|NA|12|TRBV27
TGTGCCAGCAGTGACAGGGTCACTGAAGCTTTCTTT
CASSDRVTEAFF
>TRBD1|TRBJ1-6|NA|17|TRBV7-9
TGTGCCAGCAGCTCTTTCGGGTACAGGGGCATAGGATCACCCCTCCACTTT
CASSSFGYRGIGSPLHF
>NA|TRBJ2-5|NA|13|TRBV25-1
TGTGCCAGCAGTGAAAGCAGGGGAGAGACCCAGTACTTC
CASSESRGETQYF
>NA|TRBJ2-3|NA|15|TRBV11-2
TGTGCCAGCAGCTTTTTTGGGCTGACCCCAGATACGCAGTATTTT
CASSFFGLTPDTQYF
>TRBD1|TRBJ2-7|NA|13|TRBV18
TGTGCCAGCTCCGATAACAGGGGGCAAGAGCAGTACTTC
CASSDNRGQEQYF
>TRBD1|TRBJ2-5|NA|14|TRBV6-5
TGTGCCAGCCTTTACATCACAGGGGAAGAGACCCAGTACTTC
CASLYITGEETQYF
>TRBD1|TRBJ1-3|few|16|TRBV9
TGTGCCAGCAGCGTAGGGACAGGGGGCCGAGGAAACACCATATATTTT
CASSVGTGGRGNTIYF
>NA|TRBJ1-3|NA|13|TRBV7-2
TGTGCCAGCAGCTTGAACAGCGGAAACACCATATATTTT
CASSLNSGNTIYF
>TRBD2|TRBJ2-7|NA|15|TRBV20-1
TGCAGTGCTAGTGGCGGGGGGGAGTGGTCCTACGAGCAGTACTTC
CSASGGGEWSYEQYF
>TRBD1|TRBJ1-5|NA|15|TRBV19
TGTGCCAGTAGTAGTACAGGGGTTAGCAATCAGCCCCAGCATTTT
CASSSTGVSNQPQHF
>NA|TRBJ1-1|NA|14|TRBV10-3
TGTGCCATCAGTCCGAAAGGGGCGGACACTGAAGCTTTCTTT
CAISPKGADTEAFF
>NA|TRBJ1-1|NA|15|TRBV13
TGTGCCAGCAGCTCCGGCGGGCCTTCGAACACTGAAGCTTTCTTT
CASSSGGPSNTEAFF
>NA|TRBJ2-3|NA|15|TRBV4-2
TGTGCCAGCAGCCAAGCAGTCACCCCCTCAGATACGCAGTATTTT
CASSQAVTPSDTQYF
>TRBD2|TRBJ2-1|NA|16|TRBV3-1/TRBV3-2
TGTGCCAGCAGCCAAGAGGCTAGCGGCCTCGGGAATGAGCAGTTCTTC
CASSQEASGLGNEQFF
>NA|TRBJ2-5|NA|13|TRBV19
TGTGCCAGTAGTAAGAGGGTTCAAGAGACCCAGTACTTC
CASSKRVQETQYF
>NA|TRBJ2-7|NA|13|TRBV3-1/TRBV3-2
TGTGCCAGCACCTTCGGGGGCTCCTACGAGCAGTACTTC
CASTFGGSYEQYF
>NA|TRBJ1-1|NA|15|TRBV18
TGTGCCAGCTCACCTCTCGATTTCAGGAACACTGAAGCTTTCTTT
CASSPLDFRNTEAFF
>TRBD1|TRBJ2-2|NA|16|TRBV7-8
TGTGCCAGCAGTCACACAGGGGCTACGAACACCGGGGAGCTGTTTTTT
CASSHTGATNTGELFF
>NA|TRBJ2-5|NA|14|TRBV24-1
TGTGCCACCAGTGATATGGGCCACGAAGAGACCCAGTACTTC
CATSDMGHEETQYF
>NA|TRBJ2-2|NA|14|TRBV7-8
TGTGCCAGCAGGTCAACCCAGGGGACCGGGGAGCTGTTTTTT
CASRSTQGTGELFF
>TRBD1|TRBJ2-2|NA|14|TRBV10-3
TGTGCCAGCAGTTCAGGGGGAAACACCGGGGAGCTGTTTTTT
CASSSGGNTGELFF
>TRBD2|TRBJ2-5|NA|15|TRBV6-1
TGTGCCAGCAGTGAATCGGGACTAGCAGGGGAGACCCAGTACTTC
CASSESGLAGETQYF
>TRBD2|TRBJ2-3|NA|16|TRBV3-1/TRBV3-2
TGTGCCAGCAGCTCGGGGGGGCCTGGGAGCACAGATACGCAGTATTTT
CASSSGGPGSTDTQYF
>TRBD1|TRBJ1-4|NA|14|TRBV7-6
TGTGCCAGCAGCTTGGGCCAGGGGGATGAAAAACTGTTTTTT
CASSLGQGDEKLFF
>NA|TRBJ1-1|NA|14|TRBV3-1/TRBV3-2
TGTGCCAGCAGCCAAGATGAAGTGAGGGCTGAAGCTTTCTTT
CASSQDEVRAEAFF
>TRBD1|TRBJ1-2|NA|13|TRBV28
TGTGCCAGCAGTAGCAGGGGGCCGGATGGCTACACCTTC
CASSSRGPDGYTF
>NA|TRBJ1-2|few|12|TRBV5-1
TGCGCCACTCTCGGGGGGGACTATGGCTACACCTTC
CATLGGDYGYTF
>NA|TRBJ1-6|NA|14|TRBV7-2
TGTGCCAGCAGCCTGGGAGTAGGTAATTCACCCCTCCACTTT
CASSLGVGNSPLHF
>NA|TRBJ1-1|NA|15|TRBV18
TGTGCCAGCTCACCCAGGACAGATTTGGACACTGAAGCTTTCTTT
CASSPRTDLDTEAFF